What follows are 18 T cell receptor beta chains derived from one specimen sequenced in a study of blood T cells in healthy people across ages. A second PCR of about 6 to 12 cycles used a sample-barcoded 5' primer and a J-beta primer mix. TCRdb recomputed calls from the 5' RACE reads with MiXCR, one row per CDR3 protein. The sample records some 940,000 distinct CDR3 sequences, 25% to 35% being singletons. The sample was also linked to a second study, of T cells of mothers and their children.

The sample taken for sequencing was blood. The receptors here all came from a woman in her 40s in good health.

Many counts were recorded for this clonotype. This chain uses TRBV4-1 with TRBJ2-7; D may be TRBD1 or TRBD2 (5 bases each). The CDR3 is 16 residues long. The germline CDR1 and CDR2 sequences are MGHRA and YSYEKL. The germline V and J ends were trimmed by 0 bases and 2 bases, with 14 bases remaining between them. The CDR3 region is CASSQEFSGTTYEQYF. CDR3 DNA: TGCGCCAGCAGCCAAGAGTTCTCAGGGACGACCTACGAGCAGTACTTC.

In this sample, this clonotype turned up many times. The rearrangement uses TRBV5-1 and TRBJ2-3, with 7 bases fitting TRBD1. CDR1 and CDR2 from the germline V gene are SGHRS and YFSETQ. V was pared by 0 bases and J by 4 bases, with 8 bases of the junction left unmatched. The CDR3 sequence is 16 residues long. CDR3: CASSLGQGMGADTQYF. In DNA form, the CDR3 reads TGCGCCAGCAGCTTGGGACAGGGAATGGGCGCAGATACGCAGTATTTT.

The chain links TRBV9 to TRBJ1-1; D is possibly TRBD1 (6 bases). The CDR3 sequence is 15 residues long. Trimming removed 0 bases at V and 0 bases at J, with 9 bases between. Germline V gene lookup returns CDR1 SGDLS and CDR2 YYNGEE. CDR3 region: CASSVATGLNTEAFF. The DNA for the CDR3 is TGTGCCAGCAGCGTAGCGACAGGCCTGAACACTGAAGCTTTCTTT.

This clonotype was recorded a few times. The chain carries TRBV12-3 or TRBV12-4 and TRBJ2-5; D ambiguous. With 0 bases removed from V and 0 bases from J, the gap between germline ends came to 17 bases. The CDR3 consists of 18 residues. The CDR3 region has the DNA TGTGCCAGCAGTTTAGCCTGGAAGGTCGGAACTAACCAAGAGACCCAGTACTTC. Translating it yields CASSLAWKVGTNQETQYF.

On this clonotype: Sequence at one end of the junction differs from germline and may be a read error. This chain joins TRBV28 and TRBJ1-2, with D unresolved. This CDR3 region has 13 residues. Germline V CDR1 and CDR2: MDHEN, SYDVKM. CDR3 DNA sequence: TGTGCCGGCAGTTTATGGGAGAGTTATGGCTACACCTTC. Translated, it gives CAGSLWESYGYTF.

V is TRBV5-5 and J is TRBJ2-2; 8 nucleotides line up with TRBD2. This CDR3 contains 16 residues. CDR1 and CDR2 from the germline V gene are SGHKS and YYEKEE (reference sequence). J gave up 4 bases and V 4 bases, and 9 bases lay outside the gene matches. For the CDR3, the DNA is TGTGCCAGCAGCATGCAGACTAGCGTAGGCACCGGGGAGCTGTTTTTT. It encodes CASSMQTSVGTGELFF.

This clonotype occurred many times. The rearrangement joins TRBV29-1 to TRBJ2-5; tentative D call: TRBD2 (5 bases). CDR1 is SQVTM, CDR2 ANQGSEA, per germline. V was trimmed by 6 bases and J by 2 bases, leaving 13 bases between them. The CDR3 totals 13 residues. The CDR3 here is CSVAGETQETQYF. CDR3 coding DNA: TGCAGCGTAGCCGGGGAGACACAAGAGACCCAGTACTTC.

This sequence joins TRBV6-2 or TRBV6-3 and TRBJ2-7; 7 bases line up with TRBD1. With 8 bases clipped from V and 1 base from J, the junction kept 2 bases outside the gene matches. Per germline, CDR1 MNHEY and CDR2 SVGEGT. The CDR3 totals 12 residues. The CDR3 is CASETGSYEQYF. The CDR3 DNA sequence: TGTGCCAGCGAGACAGGGTCCTACGAGCAGTACTTC.

In the case of this clonotype: A much larger clone differs from this one at a single base, so this may be a read error. CDR3 sequence: CASSLVTGPCEQYF. CDR3 nucleotides: TGCGCCAGCAGCTTGGTAACCGGTCCCTGCGAGCAGTACTTC. V gene TRBV5-1 combines with J gene TRBJ2-5; D is unresolved. The J call is in doubt because the DNA end fits TRBJ2-7 better. Germline-derived CDR1 and CDR2 are SGHRS and YFSETQ. CDR3 length: 14 amino acids.

This clonotype was detected many times. The V call is TRBV7-2, the J call TRBJ2-7, with 9 bases aligning to TRBD2. V shed 5 bases, J shed 3 bases, and the junction held 8 bases outside the gene matches. The CDR3 runs to 15 residues. Germline V CDR1 and CDR2: SGHTA, FQGNSA. CDR3 nucleotides: TGTGCCAGCAGCCGCGGGGGGGGACAGAACTACGAGCAGTACTTC. Translation: CASSRGGGQNYEQYF. The full variable domain, its missing parts supplied by reference TRBV7-2 and TRBJ2-7, is GAGVSQSPSNKVTEKGKDVELRCDPISGHTALYWYRQSLGQGLEFLIYFQGNSAPDKSGLPSDRFSAERTGGSVSTLTIQRTQQEDSAVYLCASSRGGGQNYEQYFGPGTRLTVT.

V is TRBV20-1 and J is TRBJ1-2; D unclear. Trimming left V 3 bases short and J 6 bases short, with 5 bases between. CDR3 length: 10 residues. Germline CDR1 reads DFQATT; CDR2 reads SNEGSKA (reference sequence). The CDR3 coding sequence is TGCAGTGCTAGTCGTGATGGCTACACCTTC. Protein: CSASRDGYTF.

To note about this clonotype: A clone one base away is much larger, so this may be a read error. The CDR3 sequence: CASSYGDRVYGHTF. DNA for the CDR3: TGTGCCAGCAGTTACGGGGACAGGGTGTATGGCCACACCTTC. The genes are TRBV6-5 and TRBJ1-2, with 9 bases lining up with TRBD1. CDR3 length: 14 residues. Germline V CDR1 and CDR2: MNHEY, SVGAGI.

Worth noting for this clonotype: Just one base apart from a much larger clone, this may be a read error. The chain links TRBV5-6 to TRBJ2-1; 11 nucleotides align to TRBD2. Germline CDR1 is SGHDT and CDR2 is YYEEEE. This CDR3 region has 16 residues. The CDR3 here is CTSSLVGTSGYNEQFF. As DNA, the CDR3 is TGTACCAGCAGCTTGGTTGGGACTAGCGGATACAATGAGCAGTTCTTC.

This clonotype showed up just a few times. The rearrangement uses TRBV6-5 and TRBJ1-2; D not certain. The CDR3 covers 14 residues. Germline-derived CDR1 and CDR2 are MNHEY and SVGAGI. Trimming took 0 bases from V and 1 from J, leaving 6 bases between them. CDR3: CASSYSPVNYGYTF. The CDR3 DNA is TGTGCCAGCAGTTACTCACCAGTTAACTATGGCTACACCTTC.

This clonotype was seen a handful of times. This chain joins TRBV7-9 and TRBJ2-1, with 7 bases aligning to TRBD2. There are 16 residues in the CDR3. Losses at the gene ends were 5 bases for V and 0 bases for J; bases not matched to a gene: 7. Germline V gene sequence: CDR1 SEHNR, CDR2 FQNEAQ (reference sequence). The CDR3 DNA reads as TGTGCCAGCAGCCCCCAGGCGGGAGTCTCCTACAATGAGCAGTTCTTC. Translated, it gives CASSPQAGVSYNEQFF.

The chain employs TRBV2 and TRBJ1-5; D is ambiguous. V was pared by 7 bases and J by 6 bases, with 16 bases between. The CDR3 length is 14 residues. Germline assignment: CDR1 SNHLY and CDR2 FYNNEI. The CDR3 here is CASMERTLGQPQHF. In nucleotides, the CDR3 is TGTGCCAGCATGGAGAGGACCCTCGGTCAGCCCCAGCATTTT.

The chain has TRBV12-3 or TRBV12-4 and TRBJ1-1, with D maybe TRBD1 (5 bases). Trimming removed 5 bases at V and 4 bases at J, with 14 bases between. The CDR3 covers 14 residues. This CDR3 is CASSAAGGGTEAFF. The CDR3 DNA sequence: TGTGCCAGCAGTGCCGCCGGGGGGGGCACTGAAGCTTTCTTT.

This chain joins TRBV7-6 and TRBJ2-5; D may be TRBD1 or TRBD2 (5 bases each). Germline-derived CDR1 and CDR2 are SGHVS and FNYEAQ. CDR3 length: 16 residues. Trimming removed 1 base at V and 3 bases at J, with 15 bases between. This CDR3 reads CASSLVGWDEKETQYF. The CDR3 DNA is TGTGCCAGCAGCTTAGTGGGCTGGGACGAGAAAGAGACCCAGTACTTC.